These T cell receptor beta chains were read from a single sample in a study of T-cell reconstitution after alpha-beta-depleted transplantation in children. Via MiXCR, TCRdb re-called the PCR reads, giving one row per CDR3 protein. The sample carries approximately 150,000 distinct CDR3 sequences, around 8.5% recorded once. This sample comprised PBMCs, mostly from graft donor cells, obtained 180 days after TCRalphabeta/CD19-depleted stem cell transplant. The receptors stem from a female patient aged 2-9 years who had a stem cell transplant for congenital amegakaryocytic thrombocytopenia, so the T cells may come from the graft donor. The CDR3 runs from the conserved cysteine through the conserved F or W. A D gene is named only where the DNA matches it firmly. Part of the rows lack a size; the others show once, few, many or a class for expanded clones.

TRBJ2-6,.,many,TRBV20-1,TGCAGTGCTAGAGAGGCCAAGTCACTTTTTCTATACTCTGGGGCCAACGTCCTGACTTTC,CSAREAKSLFLYSGANVLTF
TRBJ2-1,.,few,TRBV2,TGTGCCAGCGGCCTGGGGACGGTTATTATTGAGCAGTTCTTC,CASGLGTVIIEQFF
TRBJ1-5,TRBD1,many,TRBV20-1,TGCAGTGCTAGAGAAGACAGGGCCCAGCCCCAGCATTTT,CSAREDRAQPQHF
TRBJ1-1,TRBD1,many,TRBV29-1,TGCAGCGTTGAAGTTATGGGACAGGGAAACACTGAAGCTTTCTTT,CSVEVMGQGNTEAFF
TRBJ2-7,TRBD1,few,TRBV6-1,TGTGCCAGCAGTGAGGCCGGGACAGGGACCGACGAGCAGTACTTC,CASSEAGTGTDEQYF
TRBJ2-5,TRBD1,many,TRBV7-3,TGTGCCAGCTCCCGGGACAGGGAGGAGACCCAGTACTTC,CASSRDREETQYF
TRBJ2-7,TRBD2,many,TRBV20-1,TGCAGTGCTACTTACGCGGGGGGTCAGTACGAGCAGTACTTC,CSATYAGGQYEQYF
TRBJ2-2,.,many,TRBV24-1,TGTGCCACCCAAAGTAGGACGACGAACACCGGGGAGCTGTTTTTT,CATQSRTTNTGELFF
TRBJ2-1,TRBD2,few,TRBV24-1,TGTGCCACCAGTGATTCCCGGGAGGGCCGGGGGAATGAGCAGTTCTTC,CATSDSREGRGNEQFF
TRBJ1-3,.,.,TRBV6-2/TRBV6-3,TGTGCCAGCAGTTCCTGGACCTTCTCTGGAAACACCATATATTTT,CASSSWTFSGNTIYF
TRBJ2-5,TRBD2,many,TRBV4-2,TGTGCCAGCAGCCTCCGGGGTACTAGCGGGAGGGGTTACCAAGAGACCCAGTACTTC,CASSLRGTSGRGYQETQYF
TRBJ1-2,.,few,TRBV28,TGTGCCAGCAGCACGAACCCGGGACGGGCCTATGGCTACACCTTC,CASSTNPGRAYGYTF
TRBJ2-6,TRBD1,many,TRBV7-6,TGTGCCAGCAGCTCGTACAGGGGGGATGGGGCCAACGTCCTGACTTTC,CASSSYRGDGANVLTF
TRBJ2-2,TRBD2,.,TRBV20-1,TGCAGTGCTAGACCGGGACTGGGCGAGCGGGGGGGCCGAGGCACCGGGGAGCTGTTTTTT,CSARPGLGERGGRGTGELFF
TRBJ2-5,.,.,TRBV7-2,TGTGCCAGCTGGGACTGGGGGTGGGGGAGAGAGACCCAGTACTTC,CASWDWGWGRETQYF
TRBJ2-3,.,many,TRBV20-1,TGCAGTCAAACGGACCTCGACACAGATACGCAGTATTTT,CSQTDLDTDTQYF
TRBJ1-2,.,.,TRBV28,TGTGCCAGCAGTCTGGTCTTGCTTCATGGCTACACCTTC,CASSLVLLHGYTF
TRBJ2-7,.,many,TRBV20-1,TGCAGTGCTCCAAACGCAGGGGCCTCCTACGAGCAGTACTTC,CSAPNAGASYEQYF
TRBJ1-2,.,few,TRBV30,TGTGCCTGGAGAGGGGTTGGCTACACCTTC,CAWRGVGYTF
TRBJ1-2,TRBD1,few,TRBV20-1,TGCAGTGCCATGTCCGGGACAGGGGCGAGAGGCTACACCTTC,CSAMSGTGARGYTF
TRBJ2-2,.,.,TRBV18,TGTGCCAGCTCACCTTCTCAACTCCGGGCTACCGGGGAGCTGTTTTTT,CASSPSQLRATGELFF
TRBJ1-6,.,medium-sized,TRBV25-1,TGTGCCAGCAGTGGAGGGACAAGGAGCTCCTATAATTCACCCCTCCACTTT,CASSGGTRSSYNSPLHF
TRBJ2-5,TRBD2,many,TRBV7-2,TGTGCCAGCAGCTCATCTAGCGGGGGGAAAGAGACCCAGTACTTC,CASSSSSGGKETQYF